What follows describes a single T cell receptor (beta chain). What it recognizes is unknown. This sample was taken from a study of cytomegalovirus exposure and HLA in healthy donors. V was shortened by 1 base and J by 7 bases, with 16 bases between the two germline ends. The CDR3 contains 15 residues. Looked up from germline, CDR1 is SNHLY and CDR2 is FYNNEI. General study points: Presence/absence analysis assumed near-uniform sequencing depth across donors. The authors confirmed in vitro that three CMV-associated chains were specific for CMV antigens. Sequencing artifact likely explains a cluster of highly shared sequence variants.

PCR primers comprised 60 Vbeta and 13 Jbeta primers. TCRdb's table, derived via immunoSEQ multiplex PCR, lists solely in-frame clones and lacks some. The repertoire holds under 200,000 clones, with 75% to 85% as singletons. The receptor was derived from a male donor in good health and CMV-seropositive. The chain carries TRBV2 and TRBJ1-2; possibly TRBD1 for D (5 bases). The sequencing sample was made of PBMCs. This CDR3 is CASSEVAGFFAGYTF. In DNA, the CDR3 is TGTGCCAGCAGTGAAGTAGCAGGGTTCTTTGCTGGCTACACCTTC.